One sample yielded the 21 T cell receptor beta chains listed below, sequenced in a study of blood T cell repertoires in COVID-19. Sequencing was performed with immunoSEQ multiplex PCR; in TCRdb, only in-frame clones are kept and a portion is missing. Found here are about 210,000 clones, around 80% of them singletons; the top ten hold 3.5% to 5.5%. Sequenced material: PBMCs or T cells enriched from blood (not recorded which). The receptors shown here come from a man aged 25-45 years with acute COVID-19.

The chain combines TRBV7-3 with TRBJ2-3; 8 bases match TRBD2. The ends lost 3 bases at V and 0 bases at J; junction bases unmatched: 5. CDR3 length: 16 amino acids. Germline CDR1 SGHTA, CDR2 FQGTGA. The CDR3 DNA sequence: TGTGCCAGCAGCTTCCGGGGGGGAGAGAGCACAGATACGCAGTATTTT. It translates to CASSFRGGESTDTQYF.

This clone was seen just once. The genes are TRBV5-1 and TRBJ1-1; TRBD1 is a possible D gene (6 bases). The CDR3 extends over 14 amino acids. Trimming stripped 4 bases from V and 3 bases from J, with 13 bases between. Germline CDR1 is SGHRS and CDR2 is YFSETQ. The CDR3 protein is CASSLQGLYTEAFF. CDR3 bases: TGCGCCAGCAGCCTACAGGGTTTGTACACTGAAGCTTTCTTT.

This chain links TRBV9 with TRBJ1-3, with TRBD1 matching over 7 bases. The germline V gene has CDR1 SGDLS and CDR2 YYNGEE. With 1 base clipped from V and 9 bases from J, the junction kept 7 bases outside the gene matches. This CDR3 comprises 14 residues. In DNA, the CDR3 is TGTGCCAGCAGCGTAAATTGGGGGGACAGCACCATATATTTT. Translating gives CASSVNWGDSTIYF. The complete variable domain, with remaining parts taken from reference TRBV9 and TRBJ1-3, reads DSGVTQTPKHLITATGQRVTLRCSPRSGDLSVYWYQQSLDQGLQFLIQYYNGEERAKGNILERFSAQQFPDLHSELNLSSLELGDSALYFCASSVNWGDSTIYFGEGSWLTVV.

In its sample, this clone was seen once. V is TRBV2 and J is TRBJ2-4, with 9 positions matching TRBD1. With 6 bases clipped from V and 1 base from J, the junction kept 10 bases outside the gene matches. Germline V gene data show CDR1 as SNHLY and CDR2 as FYNNEI. The length of the CDR3 is 17 residues. The CDR3 spells CASSEFQGQGAKNIQYF. In DNA form, the CDR3 reads TGTGCCAGCAGCGAGTTTCAAGGACAGGGGGCCAAAAACATTCAGTACTTC.

V usage is TRBV2 and J usage is TRBJ2-1; D may be TRBD2 (6 bases). Germline V gene data show CDR1 as SNHLY and CDR2 as FYNNEI. V was cut by 3 bases and J by 1 base, with 13 bases left in between. This CDR3 contains 16 residues. The CDR3 DNA reads TGTGCCAGCAGTGAGTGGGGACGGGGGTCCTACAATGAGCAGTTCTTC. Residues: CASSEWGRGSYNEQFF.

V and J are TRBV9 and TRBJ2-2; 7 bases map to TRBD2. CDR1 and CDR2 (germline): SGDLS, YYNGEE. The V gene end was trimmed by 0 bases and the J gene end by 0 bases; junction bases not matched to a gene: 5. The CDR3 is made up of 17 amino acids. The CDR3 region has the DNA TGTGCCAGCAGCGTAGAGAGGGAGGGGACGAACACCGGGGAGCTGTTTTTT. Translating it yields CASSVEREGTNTGELFF.

The CDR3 nucleotides read TGTGCCAGTAGTATAGACAGTACGGGACAGCCCCAGCATTTT. Amino acid sequence: CASSIDSTGQPQHF. The chain has TRBV19 and TRBJ1-5; D gene ambiguous. The CDR3 is 14 residues long. With 0 bases removed from V and 7 bases from J, the gap between germline ends came to 10 bases. Germline V gene sequence: CDR1 LNHDA, CDR2 SQIVND (reference sequence).

This clone is a singleton in its sample. The rearrangement uses TRBV6-5 and TRBJ1-6, with a weak D call TRBD1 (5 bases). CDR1 is MNHEY and CDR2 is SVGAGI in the germline V gene. V gave up 11 bases and J gave up 6 bases, with 14 bases separating them. The CDR3 has 13 amino acids. The CDR3 nucleotides are TGTGCCGCCCGACTAGGGGCTAATTCACCCCTCCACTTT. It specifies CAARLGANSPLHF.

This clone was found many times. The same CDR3 also results from other DNA sequences found in this sample. This sequence joins TRBV5-1 and TRBJ1-3; weak D call: TRBD1 (5 bases). The CDR3 totals 14 residues. Deletions cut 5 bases from V and 1 base from J, with 10 bases between. Germline values: CDR1 SGHRS, CDR2 YFSETQ. CDR3 DNA: TGCGCCAGCAGTCCGGGGGGTTCTGGAAACACCATATATTTT. This codes for CASSPGGSGNTIYF.

The V and J genes are TRBV7-9 and TRBJ2-7; no clear D gene. Germline CDR1 and CDR2: SEHNR and FQNEAQ (reference sequence). CDR3 size: 11 residues. V dropped 6 bases and J dropped 7 bases, with 10 bases sitting between them. The CDR3 here is CASRQTEEQYF. For the CDR3, the DNA is TGTGCCAGCAGACAAACAGAAGAGCAGTACTTC.

The chain links TRBV5-5 to TRBJ1-4; TRBD1 is a possible D gene (5 bases). The V end was cut by 4 bases, the J end by 3 bases, with 13 bases between. Germline lookup yields CDR1 SGHKS and CDR2 YYEKEE (reference sequence). CDR3 size: 15 residues. Here the CDR3 reads CASSREGSANEKLFF. CDR3 bases: TGTGCCAGCAGCAGGGAGGGGAGTGCTAATGAAAAACTGTTTTTT.

The genes are TRBV9 and TRBJ1-1; D may be TRBD1 (5 bases). The germline V and J ends were trimmed by 4 bases and 1 base, with 11 bases remaining between them. CDR1 and CDR2 from the germline V gene are SGDLS and YYNGEE. This CDR3 comprises 14 residues. Written as DNA, the CDR3 is TGTGCCAGCAGCCCTGGGGCCGAGAACACTGAAGCTTTCTTT. This codes for CASSPGAENTEAFF.

J is TRBJ1-2 and V is TRBV7-3, with 9 bases identical to TRBD1. Germline V CDR1 and CDR2: SGHTA, FQGTGA. Trimming removed 2 bases from V and 2 bases from J; junction bases left unmatched: 0. The CDR3 runs 14 residues. DNA of the CDR3: TGTGCCAGCAGCTTAGGGACAGGGAACTATGGCTACACCTTC. The encoded protein is CASSLGTGNYGYTF.

This chain joins TRBV15 and TRBJ1-3; D perhaps matches TRBD1 (6 bases). Trimming removed 8 bases from V and 0 bases from J, with 8 bases in between. This CDR3 is 13 amino acids long. Per the germline V gene, CDR1 is LNHNV and CDR2 is YYDKDF (reference sequence). As DNA, the CDR3 is TGTGCCACCCAACAGGGCTCTGGAAACACCATATATTTT. Its translation: CATQQGSGNTIYF. The full variable domain, with the rest looked up from reference TRBV15 and TRBJ1-3, is DAMVIQNPRYQVTQFGKPVTLSCSQTLNHNVMYWYQQKSSQAPKLLFHYYDKDFNNEADTPDNFQSRRPNTSFCFLDIRSPGLGDTAMYLCATQQGSGNTIYFGEGSWLTVV.

The V and J genes are TRBV28 and TRBJ2-7, with TRBD2 as a possible D gene (7 bases). This CDR3 is 13 amino acids long. Germline V lookup: CDR1 MDHEN, CDR2 SYDVKM. V dropped 5 bases and J dropped 1 base, with 9 bases sitting between them. The DNA for the CDR3 is TGTGCCAGCAGTGGGGGGGCTTCCTACGAGCAGTACTTC. Translating it yields CASSGGASYEQYF.

The chain is built from TRBV21-1 and TRBJ2-5; the table's D call, TRBD2, was not checked against the DNA. TRBV21-1 is marked as a pseudogene. CDR3 length: 17 amino acids. In nucleotides, the CDR3 is TGTGCCAGCACACCTCCAGCGGGGGGTGGAATGGGAGAGACCCAGTACTTC. Amino acid sequence: CASTPPAGGGMGETQYF.

Only one count was recorded for this clone. The chain uses TRBV6-5 and TRBJ1-1; TRBD1 agrees at 11 bases. V trimming: 7 bases; J trimming: 1 base; junction bases outside the gene matches: 5. CDR1 MNHEY and CDR2 SVGAGI come from the germline V gene. This CDR3 is 15 amino acids long. The CDR3 is CASNGQGAGNTEAFF. The CDR3 DNA reads TGTGCCAGCAACGGACAGGGGGCCGGGAACACTGAAGCTTTCTTT.

This clone was seen just once. This sequence joins TRBV7-2 and TRBJ1-5; D uncertain. Germline V CDR1 and CDR2: SGHTA, FQGNSA. V was cut by 3 bases and J by 6 bases, with 6 bases left in between. This CDR3 is built from 12 residues. CDR3: CASSFGPQPQHF. CDR3 bases: TGTGCCAGCAGCTTTGGGCCTCAGCCCCAGCATTTT.

This chain joins TRBV6-1 and TRBJ2-1; 12 bases are shared with TRBD2. The CDR3 runs to 18 residues. V lost 3 bases, J lost 4 bases, and 10 bases stayed unmatched. Germline V gene sequence: CDR1 MNHNS, CDR2 SASEGT. CDR3 DNA: TGTGCCAGCAGTGAGGTTGGGACACTAGCGGGGGGTTACAATGAGCAGTTCTTC. Amino acid sequence: CASSEVGTLAGGYNEQFF.

V and J are TRBV18 and TRBJ1-1, with no clear D. Deletions cut 2 bases from V and 1 base from J, with 14 bases between. This CDR3 spans 16 amino acids. Germline V lookup: CDR1 KGHSH, CDR2 LQKENI. The CDR3 coding sequence is TGTGCCAGCTCACCAGAGGCAGCCCCACGGAACACTGAAGCTTTCTTT. This translates into CASSPEAAPRNTEAFF.

This clone showed up many times. V usage is TRBV30 and J usage is TRBJ1-3, with D maybe TRBD1 (5 bases). Per the germline V gene, CDR1 is GTSNPN and CDR2 is SVGIG (reference sequence). The CDR3 spans 13 residues. The V gene lost 5 bases and the J gene lost 0 bases, with 8 bases spanning the gap. CDR3 region: CAWQGISGNTIYF. CDR3 DNA: TGTGCCTGGCAGGGAATCTCTGGAAACACCATATATTTT. The complete variable domain, with remaining parts taken from reference TRBV30 and TRBJ1-3, reads SQTIHQWPATLVQPVGSPLSLECTVEGTSNPNLYWYRQAAGRGLQLLFYSVGIGQISSEVPQNLSASRPQDRQFILSSKKLLLSDSGFYLCAWQGISGNTIYFGEGSWLTVV.